These 5 T cell receptor beta chains came from one sample sequenced in a study of response to subunit inactivated influenza vaccine. MiXCR, run by TCRdb on the RT-PCR reads, gives a single entry per CDR3 protein. Found here are around 580,000 distinct CDR3 sequences, 12% to 15% of them singletons; the top ten hold around 10%. The starting material was PBMCs from blood, obtained about 13 days after vaccination. The receptors were gathered from a man aged 45-65 years who received an inactivated influenza vaccine.

The chain has TRBV12-3 or TRBV12-4 and TRBJ2-7; D not certain. The V end lost 5 bases, the J end lost 0 bases, and 11 bases lay between the germline ends. The CDR3 is made up of 14 amino acids. CDR3 coding DNA: TGTGCCAGCAGTAAGAGGTTAAACTCCTACGAGCAGTACTTC. It translates to CASSKRLNSYEQYF.

This rearrangement joins TRBV6-1 to TRBJ2-2; the D is unclear. The germline gives CDR1 MNHNS, CDR2 SASEGT. The CDR3 covers 13 residues. The V gene lost 6 bases and the J gene lost 5 bases, with 10 bases spanning the gap. In DNA, the CDR3 is TGTGCCAGCAGGGCCGATGGGACCGGGGAGCTGTTTTTT. It is translated as CASRADGTGELFF.

J is TRBJ2-5 and V is TRBV7-2; D may be TRBD2 (5 bases). The CDR3 runs to 16 residues. V lost 5 bases and J 0 bases, leaving 16 bases between the germline ends. Germline CDR1 reads SGHTA; CDR2 reads FQGNSA. DNA for the CDR3: TGTGCCAGCAGCACCCGTTCGGGAACGTACCAAGAGACCCAGTACTTC. Translating gives CASSTRSGTYQETQYF.

In its sample, this clonotype was seen a few times. The J gene is TRBJ2-3, the V gene TRBV4-2; no firm D call. The V end lost 0 bases, the J end lost 1 base, and 14 bases lay between the germline ends. The CDR3 runs 17 residues. Germline CDR1 reads LGHNA; CDR2 reads YNFKEQ. The CDR3 is CASSQDVGMIGTDTQYF. The DNA of the CDR3 is TGTGCCAGCAGCCAAGATGTTGGGATGATCGGCACAGATACGCAGTATTTT.

This clonotype has a handful of counts. The rearrangement links TRBV24-1 to TRBJ2-7; D tentatively reads TRBD1 or TRBD2 (5 bases each). V was trimmed by 0 bases and J by 11 bases, leaving 10 bases between them. CDR1 is KGHDR and CDR2 is SFDVKD in the germline V gene. The CDR3 is made up of 12 amino acids. The CDR3 loop is CATSDLGTHKYF. The CDR3 DNA reads TGTGCCACCAGTGATTTGGGGACCCATAAGTACTTC.